This T cell receptor (beta chain) was identified during a study of beta chain features in type 1 diabetes. Trimming took 3 bases from V and 0 from J; bases not matched to a gene: 2. The CDR3 sequence is 15 residues long. Germline CDR1 and CDR2: SGHVS and FQNEAQ. This clone was observed a handful of times. Its antigen is not identified. Study results and caveats: Sequencing the cDNA could make cells with high TCR expression show up more than they should. Type 1 diabetes patients had TCRB CDR3s that were shorter (moderately but significantly so) in all four CD4+ subsets.

What was sequenced were expressed TCRB transcripts, since all of the isolated RNA had been reverse transcribed. There were around 3.5 million reads on average in the naive, central memory and regulatory T cell samples. Libraries were prepared by immunoSEQ multiplex PCR; TCRdb keeps only in-frame clonotypes and omits some of them. Of roughly 160,000 clones in the sample, roughly 7.1% were seen once. Based on CD45RO/CCR7/CD25/CD127/CD95/CD27, CD4+ regulatory, stem cell-like memory, naive and central memory cells were sorted. Purity of each sorted population was above 95%. The source material was central memory CD4+ T cells from blood. The chain uses TRBV7-8 and TRBJ1-1, with TRBD1 matching 9 bases. This receptor was identified in a woman aged 40 to 50 with type 1 diabetes. CDR3 bases: TGTGCCAGCAGCTTCGACAGGGGGATGAACACTGAAGCTTTCTTT. It codes for CASSFDRGMNTEAFF. Drawing the rest from reference TRBV7-8 and TRBJ1-1, the complete variable domain is GAGVSQSPRYKVAKRGQDVALRCDPISGHVSLFWYQQALGQGPEFLTYFQNEAQLDKSGLPSDRFFAERPEGSVSTLKIQRTQQEDSAVYLCASSFDRGMNTEAFFGQGTRLTVV.